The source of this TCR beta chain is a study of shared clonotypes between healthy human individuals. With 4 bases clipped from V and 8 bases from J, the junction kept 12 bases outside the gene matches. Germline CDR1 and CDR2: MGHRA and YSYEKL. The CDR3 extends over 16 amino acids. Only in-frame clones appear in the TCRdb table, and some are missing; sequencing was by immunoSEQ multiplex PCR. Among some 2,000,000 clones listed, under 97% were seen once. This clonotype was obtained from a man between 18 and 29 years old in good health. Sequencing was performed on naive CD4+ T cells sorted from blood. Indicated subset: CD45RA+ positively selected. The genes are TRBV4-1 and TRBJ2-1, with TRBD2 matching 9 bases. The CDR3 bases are TGCGCCAGCAGCCGAGAAGGAGCGCGGGGGGGCTATGAGCAGTTCTTC. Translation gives CASSREGARGGYEQFF.